This T cell receptor beta chain came from a study of shared clonotypes between healthy human individuals. About the research overall: The donors, a couple of women and a few men, were aged 18 to 49.

Some clones are missing from TCRdb's copy, which holds only in-frame ones; the method was immunoSEQ multiplex PCR. The sample has around 2,000,000 clones; about 92% are singletons. Naive-designated CD8 cells lacked CD45RO, were positively enriched for CCR7, and omitted terminally differentiated effector memory CD45RA+ cells. Study donors comprised healthy, HIV-negative adults devoid of recent acute infection or vaccination. Only Caucasian adults living in Nashville, Tennessee served as donors. The TCR comes from a man aged 18 to 35 in good health. Some clones in this sample may be carry-over from other donors' samples. The specimen was naive CD8+ T cells from PBMCs.

The chain's CDR3 is CASTIRDRAGDIQYF. DNA for the CDR3: TGTGCCAGTACCATAAGAGACAGGGCCGGCGACATTCAGTACTTC. The V gene is TRBV19, the J gene TRBJ2-4; 7 positions match TRBD1. The V segment lost 7 bases and the J segment 8 bases; nucleotides outside the gene matches: 14. This CDR3 has 15 residues. The germline V gene encodes CDR1 LNHDA and CDR2 SQIVND (reference sequence).